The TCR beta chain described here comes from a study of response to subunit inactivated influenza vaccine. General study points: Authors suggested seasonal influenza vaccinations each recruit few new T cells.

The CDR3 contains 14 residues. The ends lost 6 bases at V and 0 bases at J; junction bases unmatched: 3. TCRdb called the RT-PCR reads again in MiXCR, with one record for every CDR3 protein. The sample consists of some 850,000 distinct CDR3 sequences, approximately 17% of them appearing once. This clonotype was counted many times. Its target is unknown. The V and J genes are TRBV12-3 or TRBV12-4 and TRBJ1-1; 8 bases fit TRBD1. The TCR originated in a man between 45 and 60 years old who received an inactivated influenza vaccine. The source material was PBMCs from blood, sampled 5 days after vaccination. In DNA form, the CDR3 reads TGTGCCAGCAGGTGGACAGGGATGAACACTGAAGCTTTCTTT. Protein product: CASRWTGMNTEAFF.